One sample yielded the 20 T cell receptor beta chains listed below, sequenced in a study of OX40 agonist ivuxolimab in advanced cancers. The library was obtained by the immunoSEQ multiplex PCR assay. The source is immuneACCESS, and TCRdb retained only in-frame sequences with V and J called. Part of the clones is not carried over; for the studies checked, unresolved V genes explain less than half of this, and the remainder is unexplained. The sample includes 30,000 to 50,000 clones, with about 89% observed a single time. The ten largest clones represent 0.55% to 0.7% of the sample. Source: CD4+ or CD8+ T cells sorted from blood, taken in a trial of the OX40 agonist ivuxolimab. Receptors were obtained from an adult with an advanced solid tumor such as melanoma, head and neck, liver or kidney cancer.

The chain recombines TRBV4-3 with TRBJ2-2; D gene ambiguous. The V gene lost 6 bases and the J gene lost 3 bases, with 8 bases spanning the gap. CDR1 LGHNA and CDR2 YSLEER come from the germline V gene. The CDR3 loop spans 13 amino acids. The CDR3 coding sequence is TGCGCCAGCAGTAACTCCTACACCGGGGAGCTGTTTTTT. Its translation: CASSNSYTGELFF.

CDR3 protein: CASSLQGESSYNEQFF. CDR3 bases: TGCGCCAGCAGCTTGCAGGGGGAAAGCTCCTACAATGAGCAGTTCTTC. The chain employs TRBV5-1 and TRBJ2-1; 7 bases are shared with TRBD1. CDR1 is SGHRS, CDR2 YFSETQ, per germline. There are 16 residues in the CDR3. With V trimmed by 1 base and J by 0 bases, 4 bases remained unmatched.

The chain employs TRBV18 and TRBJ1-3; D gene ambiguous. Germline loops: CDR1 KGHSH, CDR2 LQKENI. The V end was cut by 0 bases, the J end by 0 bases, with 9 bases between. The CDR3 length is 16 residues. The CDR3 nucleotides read TGTGCCAGCTCACCACCTCGGGCCCTCTCTGGAAACACCATATATTTT. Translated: CASSPPRALSGNTIYF.

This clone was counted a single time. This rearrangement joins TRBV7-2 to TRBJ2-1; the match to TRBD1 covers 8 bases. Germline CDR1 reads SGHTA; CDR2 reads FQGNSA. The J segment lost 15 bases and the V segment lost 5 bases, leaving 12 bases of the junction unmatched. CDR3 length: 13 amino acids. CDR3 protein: CASSRPGTGLAFF. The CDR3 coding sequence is TGTGCCAGCAGCCGTCCCGGGACAGGTTTGGCGTTCTTC.

CDR3 region: CASSPTPSGSTDTQYF. The CDR3, as DNA: TGTGCCAGCAGTCCAACCCCAAGTGGGAGCACAGATACGCAGTATTTT. The chain recombines TRBV2 with TRBJ2-3; D not certain. The CDR3 totals 16 residues. CDR1 is SNHLY and CDR2 is FYNNEI in the germline V gene. The V end was cut by 5 bases, the J end by 0 bases, with 15 bases between.

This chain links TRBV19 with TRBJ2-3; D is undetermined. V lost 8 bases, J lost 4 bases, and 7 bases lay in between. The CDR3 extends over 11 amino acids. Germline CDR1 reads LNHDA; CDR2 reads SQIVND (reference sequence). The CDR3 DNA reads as TGTGCCAGTGGGCATGCAGATACGCAGTATTTT. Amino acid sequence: CASGHADTQYF.

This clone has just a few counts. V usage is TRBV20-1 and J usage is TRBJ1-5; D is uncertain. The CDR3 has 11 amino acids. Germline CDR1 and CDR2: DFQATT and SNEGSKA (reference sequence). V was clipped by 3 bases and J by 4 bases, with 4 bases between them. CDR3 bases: TGCAGTGCTAGCTGGAATCAGCCCCAGCATTTT. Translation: CSASWNQPQHF.

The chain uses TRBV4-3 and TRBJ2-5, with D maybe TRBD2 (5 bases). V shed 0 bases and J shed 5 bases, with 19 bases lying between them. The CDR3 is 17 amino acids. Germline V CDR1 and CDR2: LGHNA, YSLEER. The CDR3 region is CASSQDPLGSGKETQYF. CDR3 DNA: TGCGCCAGCAGCCAAGACCCACTCGGGTCGGGGAAGGAGACCCAGTACTTC.

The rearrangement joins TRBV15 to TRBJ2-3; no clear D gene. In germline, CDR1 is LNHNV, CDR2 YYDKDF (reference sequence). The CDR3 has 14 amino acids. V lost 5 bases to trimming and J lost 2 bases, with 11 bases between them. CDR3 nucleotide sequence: TGTGCCACCAGCCCTGGACCCAACACAGATACGCAGTATTTT. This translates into CATSPGPNTDTQYF.

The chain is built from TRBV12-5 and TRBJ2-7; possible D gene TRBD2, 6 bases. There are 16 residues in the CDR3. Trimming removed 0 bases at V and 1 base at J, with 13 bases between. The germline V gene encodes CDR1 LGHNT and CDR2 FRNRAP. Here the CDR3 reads CASGLVRVGGSYEQYF. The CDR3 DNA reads TGTGCTAGTGGTTTGGTACGAGTGGGGGGTTCCTACGAGCAGTACTTC.

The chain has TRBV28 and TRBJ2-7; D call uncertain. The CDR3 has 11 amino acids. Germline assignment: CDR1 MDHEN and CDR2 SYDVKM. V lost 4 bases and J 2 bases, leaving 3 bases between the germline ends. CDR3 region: CASSWAYEQYF. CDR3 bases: TGTGCCAGCAGTTGGGCCTACGAGCAGTACTTC. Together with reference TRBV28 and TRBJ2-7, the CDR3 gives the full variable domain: DVKVTQSSRYLVKRTGEKVFLECVQDMDHENMFWYRQDPGLGLRLIYFSYDVKMKEKGDIPEGYSVSREKKERFSLILESASTNQTSMYLCASSWAYEQYFGPGTRLTVT.

The CDR3 nucleotides read TGTGCCAGCAGCTCGACCCCGGGGACTGAAGCTTTCTTT. Protein: CASSSTPGTEAFF. The rearrangement joins TRBV7-9 to TRBJ1-1; D is undetermined. Deletions cut 4 bases from V and 5 bases from J, with 11 bases between. The V gene's germline CDR1 is SEHNR and CDR2 FQNEAQ (reference sequence). This CDR3 is built from 13 residues.

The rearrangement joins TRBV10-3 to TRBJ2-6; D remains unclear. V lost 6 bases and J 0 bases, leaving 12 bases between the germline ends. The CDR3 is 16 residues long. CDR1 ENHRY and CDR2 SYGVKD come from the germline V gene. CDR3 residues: CAISASRTSGANVLTF. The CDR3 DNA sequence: TGTGCCATCAGCGCCTCTAGAACCTCTGGGGCCAACGTCCTGACTTTC.

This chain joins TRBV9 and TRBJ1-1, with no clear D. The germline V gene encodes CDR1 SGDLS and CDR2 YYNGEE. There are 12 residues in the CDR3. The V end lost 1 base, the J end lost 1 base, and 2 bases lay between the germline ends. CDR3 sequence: CASSVTNTEAFF. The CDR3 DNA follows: TGTGCCAGCAGCGTAACGAACACTGAAGCTTTCTTT.

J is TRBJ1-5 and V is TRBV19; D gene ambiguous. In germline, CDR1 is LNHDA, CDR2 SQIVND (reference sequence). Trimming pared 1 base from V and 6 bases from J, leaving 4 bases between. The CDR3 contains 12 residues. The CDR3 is CASSIVGQPQHF. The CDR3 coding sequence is TGTGCCAGTAGTATAGTGGGTCAGCCCCAGCATTTT.

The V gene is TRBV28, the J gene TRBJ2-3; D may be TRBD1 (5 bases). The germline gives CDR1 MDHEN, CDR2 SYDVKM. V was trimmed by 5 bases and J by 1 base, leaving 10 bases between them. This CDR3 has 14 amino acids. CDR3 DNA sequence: TGTGCCAGCAGTGGGGCTCAGGGCACAGATACGCAGTATTTT. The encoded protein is CASSGAQGTDTQYF.

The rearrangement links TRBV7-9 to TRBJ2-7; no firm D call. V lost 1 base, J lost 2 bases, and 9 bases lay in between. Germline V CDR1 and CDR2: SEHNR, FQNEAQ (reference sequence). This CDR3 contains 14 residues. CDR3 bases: TGTGCCAGCAGCTTAGGGGCAGGCGCCTACGAGCAGTACTTC. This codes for CASSLGAGAYEQYF.

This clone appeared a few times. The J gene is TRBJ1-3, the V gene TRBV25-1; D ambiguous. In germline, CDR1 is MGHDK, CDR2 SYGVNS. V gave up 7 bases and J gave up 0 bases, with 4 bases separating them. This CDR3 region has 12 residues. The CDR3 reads CASTHSGNTIYF. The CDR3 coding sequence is TGTGCCAGCACCCACTCTGGAAACACCATATATTTT.

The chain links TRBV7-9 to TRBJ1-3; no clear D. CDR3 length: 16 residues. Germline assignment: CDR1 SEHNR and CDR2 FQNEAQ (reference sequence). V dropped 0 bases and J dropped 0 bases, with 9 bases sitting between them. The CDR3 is CASSLAPGSSGNTIYF. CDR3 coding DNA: TGTGCCAGCAGCTTAGCGCCCGGGAGCTCTGGAAACACCATATATTTT.

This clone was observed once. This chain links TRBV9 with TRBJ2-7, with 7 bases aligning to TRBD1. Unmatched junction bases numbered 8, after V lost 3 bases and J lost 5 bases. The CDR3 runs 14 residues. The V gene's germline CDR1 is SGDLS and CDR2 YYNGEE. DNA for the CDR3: TGTGCCAGCAGCGCAGAGTACAGGGGCAACGAGCAGTACTTC. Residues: CASSAEYRGNEQYF.